This TCR beta chain appears in the sequencing data of a study of vaccination effects on CD4 cells after COVID-19. Using immunoSEQ multiplex PCR, the repertoire was profiled, and TCRdb retains in-frame clones only, with some absent. The sample includes 40,000 to 50,000 clones, over 60% of them seen just once. The V end lost 0 bases, the J end lost 5 bases, and 21 bases lay between the germline ends. This CDR3 has 17 residues. Germline V gene lookup returns CDR1 SGHRS and CDR2 YFSETQ. Comment on this clone: Antigen specificity is unknown.

Findings and limits, study-wide: There was only 1 of 255 vaccine-induced clones in healthy vaccinees that cross-reacted with common cold coronaviruses.

Under the ViraFEST assay, PBMC were stimulated with viral peptide pools so that antigen-specific CD4+ T cells expanded. Sequencing was performed afterwards. The culture ran for about 10 days, and then CD4+ T cells were isolated. Of the BNT162b2 and mRNA-1273 vaccines, participants received two doses of one or the other. Cultures got half-medium changes with IL-2 on days 3 and 7. This chain joins TRBV5-1 and TRBJ2-7, with D perhaps TRBD1 or TRBD2 (5 bases each). Sample: CD4+ T cells from PBMCs cultured with HCoV-OC43 spike peptides, taken after COVID-19 vaccination. Subset: HCoV-OC43 spike overlapping peptide pool stimulation. This receptor was identified in a human donor who received a COVID-19 vaccine. CDR3 coding DNA: TGCGCCAGCAGCTTGGTTTTTAGGCTGTCAGGGACCCACGAGCAGTACTTC. It encodes CASSLVFRLSGTHEQYF.